This T cell receptor (beta chain) was captured by sequencing in a study of blood T cell repertoires in COVID-19. Study-level information: Both acute and convalescent COVID-19 samples were obtained from the United States, Italy and Spain.

Libraries were prepared by immunoSEQ multiplex PCR; TCRdb keeps only in-frame clonotypes and omits some of them. The table records roughly 18,000 clones, 70% to 85% of them present only once. In this sample, this clone turned up once. The receptor comes from a man between 65 and 85 years old with COVID-19, enrolled during active disease. Sequencing was performed on peripheral blood.

CDR3 loop: CASSPRDIYGNTIYF. In nucleotides, the CDR3 is TGTGCCAGCAGCCCCAGGGACATCTATGGAAACACCATATATTTT. The genes are TRBV3-1 (or the pseudogene TRBV3-2) and TRBJ1-3; tentatively, D is TRBD1 (6 bases). V lost 4 bases to trimming and J lost 3 bases, with 13 bases between them. There are 15 residues in the CDR3. The germline CDR1 and CDR2 sequences are LGHDT and YNNKEL (reference sequence).